A selection of T cell receptor beta chains follows, all from one sample in a study of T cell responses to AZD1222 COVID-19 vaccine. Generated by immunoSEQ multiplex PCR, the TCRdb table keeps only in-frame clones and is missing some. The sample includes 60,000 to 80,000 clones, about 85% of them seen just once. This specimen consisted of peripheral blood, obtained on day 0 of AZD1222 vaccination. These receptors all stem from an adult in good health. CDR3s include the opening cysteine and the closing phenylalanine or tryptophan. A D gene is named only where the DNA matches it firmly. Size is omitted from some rows. Given values are once, few, many or a class for expanded clones.

CDR3 length,D gene,J gene,clone size,V gene,CDR3 DNA,CDR3 protein
16,.,TRBJ2-6,.,TRBV3-1/TRBV3-2,TGTGCCAGCAGGCCTACGAGAATTCCTGGGGCCAACGTCCTGACTTTC,CASRPTRIPGANVLTF
16,.,TRBJ1-6,few,TRBV5-1,TGCGCCAGCAGCTCGATTGTCACAGATAGCTATTCACCCCTCCACTTT,CASSSIVTDSYSPLHF
15,.,TRBJ1-1,few,TRBV7-8,TGTGCCAGCAGCTTTAGAGGCATAACGGGCACTGAAGCTTTCTTT,CASSFRGITGTEAFF
15,TRBD2,TRBJ2-7,few,TRBV10-2,TGCGCCAGCAGTGGGGGTAGCGGGGCCTCCTACGAGCAGTACTTC,CASSGGSGASYEQYF
14,TRBD1,TRBJ1-5,.,TRBV6-5,TGTGCCAGCAGGGCGGGACAGGGGAATCAGCCCCAGCATTTT,CASRAGQGNQPQHF
13,.,TRBJ1-5,.,TRBV6-1,TGTGCCAGCAGTGAAGGTGGATCGGTAGCCCAGCATTTT,CASSEGGSVAQHF
14,.,TRBJ1-2,.,TRBV28,TGTGCCAGCAGTTTAGTGTTCAGGGGCTATGGCTACACCTTC,CASSLVFRGYGYTF
18,.,TRBJ1-3,.,TRBV19,TGTGCCAGTAGTATGAGGGGCAGATCTGCGAGCTCTGGAAACACCATATATTTT,CASSMRGRSASSGNTIYF
15,.,TRBJ1-3,.,TRBV2,TGTGCCAGCAAGGTAGAGGGTTCCTCTGGAAACACCATATATTTT,CASKVEGSSGNTIYF
14,TRBD1,TRBJ1-5,.,TRBV15,TGTGCCACCAGCAGAGGAGGGGGCAGTCAGCCCCAGCATTTT,CATSRGGGSQPQHF
14,.,TRBJ1-1,.,TRBV5-1,TGCGCCAGCTCCCCCCAGGGGATGAACACTGAAGCTTTCTTT,CASSPQGMNTEAFF
16,.,TRBJ1-2,.,TRBV3-1/TRBV3-2,TGTGCCAGCAGCCCGCCCCCGCCCAGGGAGATCTATGGCTACACCTTC,CASSPPPPREIYGYTF
15,.,TRBJ1-4,.,TRBV11-1,TGTGCCAGCAGCTCCGCTGGGCCTCAAAGAGGAAAACTGTTTTTT,CASSSAGPQRGKLFF
13,.,TRBJ2-5,.,TRBV6-5,TGTGCCAGCAGTTACGGAGGACAAGAGACCCAGTACTTC,CASSYGGQETQYF
15,.,TRBJ1-3,.,TRBV18,TGTGCCAGCTCACCACGGCAAATCTCTGGAAACACCATATATTTT,CASSPRQISGNTIYF
16,TRBD1,TRBJ1-1,.,TRBV27,TGTGCCAGCAGTTTCCTCGGGACAGCCGTTAGGACTGAAGCTTTCTTT,CASSFLGTAVRTEAFF
13,.,TRBJ1-1,.,TRBV19,TGTGCCAGTAGTATCCGGGATAGGACTGAAGCTTTCTTT,CASSIRDRTEAFF
13,TRBD1,TRBJ1-1,.,TRBV29-1,TGCAGCTTATCCAGGGGGCCGGACACTGAAGCTTTCTTT,CSLSRGPDTEAFF
15,TRBD2,TRBJ2-1,.,TRBV2,TGTGCCAGCAGTGTGAGCGGGGGCGGGTACAATGAGCAGTTCTTC,CASSVSGGGYNEQFF
13,.,TRBJ1-6,.,TRBV11-2,TGTGCCAGCAGCGAGGCCCAATTCTCACCCCTCCACTTT,CASSEAQFSPLHF
13,.,TRBJ2-5,.,TRBV9,TGTGCCAGCAGCGTAGTCCCCGGAGAGACCCAGTACTTC,CASSVVPGETQYF
15,TRBD1,TRBJ1-2,.,TRBV4-2,TGTGCCAGCAGCCAAGCAGGACAGGGCAACTATGGCTACACCTTC,CASSQAGQGNYGYTF
14,TRBD2,TRBJ2-1,.,TRBV6-5,TGTGCCAGCAGTTTTAGCGGGGGGAAGAATGAGCAGTTCTTC,CASSFSGGKNEQFF
15,.,TRBJ2-5,once,TRBV7-6,TGTGCCAGCAGCTCACAACCCGGGTTCCAAGAGACCCAGTACTTC,CASSSQPGFQETQYF
15,.,TRBJ1-6,.,TRBV7-9,TGTGCCAGCAGCTTAGCGTCTGGGGTCAATTCACCCCTCCACTTT,CASSLASGVNSPLHF
15,.,TRBJ1-1,.,TRBV9,TGTGCCAGCAGCGCACTGCCAGACCCTTATCCTGAAGCTTTCTTT,CASSALPDPYPEAFF
15,TRBD1,TRBJ1-1,.,TRBV28,TGTGCCAGCAGTCCTAGGACAGGGCTGAACACTGAAGCTTTCTTT,CASSPRTGLNTEAFF
15,.,TRBJ2-2,.,TRBV19,TGTGCCAGTAGTCAAGCACGGGGGCTTGTCGGGGAGCTGTTTTTT,CASSQARGLVGELFF
16,TRBD1,TRBJ2-7,.,TRBV7-2,TGTGCCAGCAGCTTAGATGGTCCAGGGGGCTCCTACGAGCAGTACTTC,CASSLDGPGGSYEQYF
13,.,TRBJ1-2,.,TRBV19,TGTGCCAGTAGCTTAGAAGGGGGACGCGGCTACACCTTC,CASSLEGGRGYTF
12,.,TRBJ1-2,once,TRBV2,TGTGCCAGCAATCCCGGGAAATATGGCTACACCTTC,CASNPGKYGYTF
15,.,TRBJ1-3,.,TRBV19,TGTGCCAGTAGTATCGCAGGCCGCTCTGGAAACACCATATATTTT,CASSIAGRSGNTIYF
15,TRBD1,TRBJ2-7,.,TRBV10-2,TGCGCCAGCAGCGTTGGACAGGGGAAAACCTACGAGCAGTACTTC,CASSVGQGKTYEQYF
12,.,TRBJ1-2,.,TRBV5-1,TGCGCCAGCAGACTGGGCACCTATGGCTACACCTTC,CASRLGTYGYTF
12,.,TRBJ1-5,.,TRBV30,TGTGCCTGGAGTGTACTTACGTGGCCCCAGCATTTT,CAWSVLTWPQHF
14,.,TRBJ2-5,.,TRBV7-2,TGTGCCAGCAGCGTACCGGCGCTGAGGGAGACCCAGTACTTC,CASSVPALRETQYF
13,.,TRBJ2-7,.,TRBV5-5,TGTGCCAGCAGCTTGGCAGGAATCCACGAGCAGTACTTC,CASSLAGIHEQYF
13,.,TRBJ1-1,.,TRBV18,TGTGCCAGCTCACCAATCTATACCACTGAAGCTTTCTTT,CASSPIYTTEAFF
13,TRBD1,TRBJ1-2,.,TRBV11-3,TGTGCCAGCAGCTCAGGGGGCGGCTATGGCTACACCTTC,CASSSGGGYGYTF
11,.,TRBJ1-2,.,TRBV28,TGTGCCAGCGGACTGGGTATGGGCTACACCTTC,CASGLGMGYTF
16,TRBD1,TRBJ1-2,.,TRBV27,TGTGCCAGCAGTTACGGCGGGACAGGGTCTAACTATGGCTACACCTTC,CASSYGGTGSNYGYTF
13,.,TRBJ2-1,.,TRBV3-1/TRBV3-2,TGTGCCAGCAGCGAAGATAGGCTAAGGGAGCAGTTCTTC,CASSEDRLREQFF
14,.,TRBJ1-3,.,TRBV9,TGTGCCAGCAGCGTAGACTTCCCTGGGAACACCATATATTTT,CASSVDFPGNTIYF
14,TRBD1,TRBJ1-6,.,TRBV6-5,TGTGCCAGCAGCACGGGACAGGGGCCTTCACCCCTCCACTTT,CASSTGQGPSPLHF
14,.,TRBJ2-7,once,TRBV5-1,TGCGCCAGCCGAAACACGCAGAGCTCCTACGAGCAGTACTTC,CASRNTQSSYEQYF
13,.,TRBJ1-1,.,TRBV5-1,TGCGCCAGCAGCGCAGGGGAGAGGACTGAAGCTTTCTTT,CASSAGERTEAFF
16,.,TRBJ2-2,.,TRBV5-8,TGTGCCAGCAGCTTGCTTACAGGGAGGTTGGTCGGGGAGCTGTTTTTT,CASSLLTGRLVGELFF
14,.,TRBJ2-7,once,TRBV3-1/TRBV3-2,TGTGCCAGCAGCCAAGCCGGACTCTCCTACGAGCAGTACTTC,CASSQAGLSYEQYF
15,.,TRBJ2-3,.,TRBV20-1,TGCAGTGCTAGTCCCGCCAGGGCGTTCACAGATACGCAGTATTTT,CSASPARAFTDTQYF
12,.,TRBJ2-7,.,TRBV30,TGTGCCTGGAGTGTATCAATGTACGAGCAGTACTTC,CAWSVSMYEQYF
14,.,TRBJ1-4,.,TRBV18,TGTGCCAGCTCTACGTCGGGGCAGAATGAAAAACTGTTTTTT,CASSTSGQNEKLFF
15,TRBD1,TRBJ2-7,.,TRBV6-5,TGTGCCAGCAAAAAGGGGACAGTCCCGGCCTACGAGCAGTACTTC,CASKKGTVPAYEQYF
15,.,TRBJ2-7,.,TRBV7-2,TGTGCCAGCAGCTTATCTGGGGACGCCGCATACGAGCAGTACTTC,CASSLSGDAAYEQYF
14,TRBD2,TRBJ2-1,.,TRBV28,TGTGCCAGCCTCGGGGGGGCCGCGGACAATGAGCAGTTCTTC,CASLGGAADNEQFF
15,.,TRBJ1-5,.,TRBV2,TGTGCCAGCAGTGGGGGGATCCGAAGCAATCAGCCCCAGCATTTT,CASSGGIRSNQPQHF
18,.,TRBJ2-1,.,TRBV9,TGTGCCAGCAGCGTAGCTTCGGGGGGCCCCCCTTCCTACAATGAGCAGTTCTTC,CASSVASGGPPSYNEQFF
15,.,TRBJ2-1,.,TRBV7-2,TGTGCCAGCAGCTTGGGCGGGGGCGCCCACGGGAAGCAGTTCTTC,CASSLGGGAHGKQFF
13,.,TRBJ1-2,once,TRBV10-3,TGTGCCATCAGCCGGGACGGCGACTATGGCTACACCTTC,CAISRDGDYGYTF
13,.,TRBJ2-2,.,TRBV6-1,TGTGCCAGCAGTGACGTACCCACCGGGGAGCTGTTTTTT,CASSDVPTGELFF
16,TRBD1,TRBJ1-3,medium-sized,TRBV11-2,TGTGCCAGCAGCCTATCCGGGACAGTCGTTGGAAACACCATATATTTT,CASSLSGTVVGNTIYF